This T cell receptor (beta chain) was profiled in a study of blood T cells in healthy people across ages. It was with a sample-barcoded 5' primer and a J-beta primer mix that a second PCR of about 6 to 12 cycles was run. TCRdb analysed the 5' RACE reads with MiXCR anew, one entry per CDR3 protein. The sample lists 800,000 or so distinct CDR3 sequences, about 62% occurring once. The CDR3 is made up of 12 amino acids. This clonotype was obtained from a man aged 30-40 years in good health. Input material: blood. The J gene is TRBJ2-5, the V gene TRBV12-3 or TRBV12-4; D possibly matches TRBD1 or TRBD2 (6 bases each). The J call is uncertain, as TRBJ2-7 better fits the DNA end. CDR3 sequence: CASSIGGREQYF. In nucleotides, the CDR3 is TGTGCCAGCAGTATCGGGGGCCGCGAGCAGTACTTC.